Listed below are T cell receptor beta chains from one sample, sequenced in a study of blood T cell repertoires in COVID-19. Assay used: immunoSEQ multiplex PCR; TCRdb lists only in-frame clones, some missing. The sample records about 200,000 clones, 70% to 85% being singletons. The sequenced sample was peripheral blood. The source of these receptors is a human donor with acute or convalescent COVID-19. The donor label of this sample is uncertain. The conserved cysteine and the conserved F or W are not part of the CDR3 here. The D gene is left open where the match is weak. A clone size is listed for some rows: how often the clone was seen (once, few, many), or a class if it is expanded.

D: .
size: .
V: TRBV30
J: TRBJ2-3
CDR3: AWTGSKPTDTQY

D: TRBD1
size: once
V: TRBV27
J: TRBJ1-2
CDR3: ASSSRTGWDGYT

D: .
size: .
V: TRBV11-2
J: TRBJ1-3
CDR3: ASSLVAGRASGNTIY

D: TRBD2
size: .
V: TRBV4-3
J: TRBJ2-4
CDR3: ASSQNLLAGRGDSKNIQY

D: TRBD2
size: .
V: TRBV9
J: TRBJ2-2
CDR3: ASSVRWTSGRANTGELF

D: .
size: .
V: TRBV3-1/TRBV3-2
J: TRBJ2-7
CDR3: ASSLAVSYEQY

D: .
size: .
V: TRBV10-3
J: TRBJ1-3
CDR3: AISGGGNTIY

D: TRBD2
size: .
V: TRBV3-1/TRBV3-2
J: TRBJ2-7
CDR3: ASSQGQRESFYEQY

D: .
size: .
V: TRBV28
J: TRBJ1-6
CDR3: ASSSQTGKSYNSPLH

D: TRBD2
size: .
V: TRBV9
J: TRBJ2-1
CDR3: ASSVGTSGRAKDEQF

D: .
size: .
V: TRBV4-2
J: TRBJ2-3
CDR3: ASRAPEVSDTQY

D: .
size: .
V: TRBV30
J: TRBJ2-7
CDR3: AWDSSYEQY

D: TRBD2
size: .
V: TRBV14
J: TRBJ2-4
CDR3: ASSLAGVALAKNIQY

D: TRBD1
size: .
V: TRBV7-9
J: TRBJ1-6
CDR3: ASSLPGTANSPLH

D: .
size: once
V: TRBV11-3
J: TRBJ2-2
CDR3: ASSSDFTGELF

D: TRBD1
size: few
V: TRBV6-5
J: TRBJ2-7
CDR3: ASSYLRQGYEQY

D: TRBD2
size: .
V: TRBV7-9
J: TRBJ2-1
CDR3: ASSLTSGLADNEQF

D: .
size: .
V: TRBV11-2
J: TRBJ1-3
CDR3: ASSLSDSSGNTIY

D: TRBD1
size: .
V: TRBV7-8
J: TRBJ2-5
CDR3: ASSLRTGRAGYQETQY

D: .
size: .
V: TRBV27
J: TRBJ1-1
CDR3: ASSLVGAGFVAF

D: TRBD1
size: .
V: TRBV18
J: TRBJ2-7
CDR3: ASSPSPGGEYEQY

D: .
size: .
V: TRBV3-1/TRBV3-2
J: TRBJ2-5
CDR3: ASSPQGLAQTQY

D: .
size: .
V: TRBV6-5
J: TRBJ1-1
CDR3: ATGRGMDTEAF

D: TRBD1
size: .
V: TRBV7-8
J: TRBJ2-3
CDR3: ASSLDIRGRRTDTQY

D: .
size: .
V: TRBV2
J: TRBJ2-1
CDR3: ASSPRGGSYNEQF

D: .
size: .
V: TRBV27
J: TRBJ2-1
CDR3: ASSFPPYNEQF

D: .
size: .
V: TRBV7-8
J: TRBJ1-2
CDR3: ASSPGQYGYT

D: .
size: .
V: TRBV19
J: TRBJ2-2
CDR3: ASSIGPNTGELF

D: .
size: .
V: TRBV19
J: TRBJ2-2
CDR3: ASSRSDSNTGELF

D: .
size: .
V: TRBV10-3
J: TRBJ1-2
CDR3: AISELRVDGYT

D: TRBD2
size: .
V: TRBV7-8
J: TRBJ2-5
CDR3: ASSPRGARLAGLEKETQY

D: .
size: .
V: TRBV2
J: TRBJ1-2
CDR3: ASSEEVSGANYGYT

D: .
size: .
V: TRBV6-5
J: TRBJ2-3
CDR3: ASSYMDTQY

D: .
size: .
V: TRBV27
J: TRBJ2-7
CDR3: ASSFLAGPYEQY

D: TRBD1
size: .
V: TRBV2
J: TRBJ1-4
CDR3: ASSASTGAEKLF

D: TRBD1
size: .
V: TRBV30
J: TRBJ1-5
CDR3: AWSVPTGDARQPQH